This T cell receptor beta chain was profiled in a study of blood T cell repertoires in COVID-19. Whole-study context: T cells, B-cell-depleted T cells, or PBMCs provided the cDNA or gDNA that served as material.

This table comes from immunoSEQ multiplex PCR, and its TCRdb copy is limited to in-frame clones, with some not included. The data contain around 370,000 clones, around nine tenths of them singletons. The study counted Cohort 3 donors as recovered given two negative PCRs, clearance, or symptom resolution. In germline, CDR1 is SQVTM, CDR2 ANQGSEA. V was pared by 2 bases and J by 0 bases, with 10 bases between. CDR3 length equals 14 residues. The chain joins TRBV29-1 to TRBJ1-1; TRBD1 might be the D (5 bases). The specimen sequenced was PBMCs or T cells enriched from blood (not recorded which). The sequence came from a woman aged 18-29 years who had recovered from COVID-19. The CDR3 sequence: CSVESRQLNTEAFF. In nucleotides, the CDR3 is TGCAGCGTTGAATCCAGACAGTTGAACACTGAAGCTTTCTTT. Drawing the rest from reference TRBV29-1 and TRBJ1-1, the complete variable domain is SAVISQKPSRDICQRGTSLTIQCQVDSQVTMMFWYRQQPGQSLTLIATANQGSEATYESGFVIDKFPISRPNLTFSTLTVSNMSPEDSSIYLCSVESRQLNTEAFFGQGTRLTVV.